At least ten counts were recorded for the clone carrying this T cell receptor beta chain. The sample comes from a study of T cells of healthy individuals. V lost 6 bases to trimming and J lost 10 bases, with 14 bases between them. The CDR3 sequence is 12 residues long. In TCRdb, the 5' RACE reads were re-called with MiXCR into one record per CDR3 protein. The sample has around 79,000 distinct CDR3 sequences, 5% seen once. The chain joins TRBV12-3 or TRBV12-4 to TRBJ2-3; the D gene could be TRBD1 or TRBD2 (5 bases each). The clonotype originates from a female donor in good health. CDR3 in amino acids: CASRYPGTPQYF. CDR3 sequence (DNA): TGTGCCAGCAGGTACCCCGGGACCCCGCAGTATTTT.